A single count supports the clone carrying this T cell receptor beta chain. Antigen specificity is unknown. This sample was taken from a study of cytomegalovirus exposure and HLA in healthy donors. General study points: Some V segments (TRBV6-2 and TRBV6-3 among them) were excluded as indistinguishable. Across donors, sequencing depth was assumed by presence/absence analyses to be roughly uniform. In vitro data verified a few CMV-associated chains as specific for CMV antigens. Altogether, 170 or so TCR beta chains were recorded as cytomegalovirus-associated.

This PCR relied on a set of 60 Vbeta primers and 13 Jbeta primers. Some clones are missing from TCRdb's copy, which holds only in-frame ones; the method was immunoSEQ multiplex PCR. The sample yields under 75,000 clones, 70% to 90% seen once. Germline-derived CDR1 and CDR2 are SGHVS and FQNEAQ. The CDR3 consists of 19 residues. V was pared by 0 bases and J by 6 bases, with 10 bases of the junction left unmatched. The receptor was isolated from a woman in her twenties or thirties in good health and CMV-seronegative. The chain combines TRBV7-8 with TRBJ2-1; 14 bases line up with TRBD2. Sequencing input: PBMCs. CDR3 protein: CASSLAGLAGVGFRNEQFF. CDR3 sequence (DNA): TGTGCCAGCAGCTTAGCGGGACTAGCGGGAGTGGGCTTCCGCAATGAGCAGTTCTTC.